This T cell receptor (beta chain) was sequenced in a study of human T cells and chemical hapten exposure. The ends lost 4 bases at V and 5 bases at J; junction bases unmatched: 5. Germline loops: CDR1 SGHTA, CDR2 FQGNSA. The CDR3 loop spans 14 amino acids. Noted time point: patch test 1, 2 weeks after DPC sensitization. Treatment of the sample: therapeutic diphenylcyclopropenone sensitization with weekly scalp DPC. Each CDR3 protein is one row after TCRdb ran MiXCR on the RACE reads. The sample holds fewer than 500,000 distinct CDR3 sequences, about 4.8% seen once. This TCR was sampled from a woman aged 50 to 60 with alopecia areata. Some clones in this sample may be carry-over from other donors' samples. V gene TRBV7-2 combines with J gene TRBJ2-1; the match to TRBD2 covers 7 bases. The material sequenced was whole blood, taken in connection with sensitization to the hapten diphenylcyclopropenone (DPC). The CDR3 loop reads CASSSVSGNNEQFF. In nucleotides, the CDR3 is TGTGCCAGCAGCTCGGTCAGCGGGAACAATGAGCAGTTCTTC.